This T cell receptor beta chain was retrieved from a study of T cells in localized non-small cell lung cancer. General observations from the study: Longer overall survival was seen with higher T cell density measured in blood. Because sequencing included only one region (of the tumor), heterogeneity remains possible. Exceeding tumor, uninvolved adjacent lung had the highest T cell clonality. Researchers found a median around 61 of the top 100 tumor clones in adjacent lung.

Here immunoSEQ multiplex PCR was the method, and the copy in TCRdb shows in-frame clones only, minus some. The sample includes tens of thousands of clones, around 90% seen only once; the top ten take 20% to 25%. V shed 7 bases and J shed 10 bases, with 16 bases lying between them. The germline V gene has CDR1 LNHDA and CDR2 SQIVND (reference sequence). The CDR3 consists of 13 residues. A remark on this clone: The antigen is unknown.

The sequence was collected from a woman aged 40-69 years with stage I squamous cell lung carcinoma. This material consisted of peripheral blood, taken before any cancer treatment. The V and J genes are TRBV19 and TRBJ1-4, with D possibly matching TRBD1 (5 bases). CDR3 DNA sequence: TGTGCCAGTATCTCACGGGACGGGGGAAAACTGTTTTTT. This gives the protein CASISRDGGKLFF.